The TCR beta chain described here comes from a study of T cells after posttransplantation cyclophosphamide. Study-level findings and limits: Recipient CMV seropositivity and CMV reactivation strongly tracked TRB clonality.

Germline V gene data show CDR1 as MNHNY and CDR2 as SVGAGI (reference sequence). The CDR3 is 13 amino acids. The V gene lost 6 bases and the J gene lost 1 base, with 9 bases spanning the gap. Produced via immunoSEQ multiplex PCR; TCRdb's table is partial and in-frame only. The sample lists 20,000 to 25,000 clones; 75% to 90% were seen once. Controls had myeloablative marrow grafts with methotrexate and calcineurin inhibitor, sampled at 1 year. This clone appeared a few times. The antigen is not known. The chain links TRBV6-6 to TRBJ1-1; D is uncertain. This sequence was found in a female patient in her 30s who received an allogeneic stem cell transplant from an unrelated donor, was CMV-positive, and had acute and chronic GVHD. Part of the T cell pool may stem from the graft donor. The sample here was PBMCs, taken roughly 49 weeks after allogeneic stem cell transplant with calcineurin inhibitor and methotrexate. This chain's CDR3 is CASRGDKNTEAFF. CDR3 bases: TGTGCCAGCAGGGGTGACAAGAACACTGAAGCTTTCTTT.